This record looks at one T cell receptor (beta chain) sequence and its context. This specimen comes from a study of blood T cell repertoires in COVID-19. Background on the study: PBMCs, B-cell-depleted T cells, or T cells were the source of the cDNA or gDNA that made up the material.

Assignment of participants to cohorts was predicated upon participant-reported clinical history. Germline V gives CDR1 SGHVS, CDR2 FQNEAQ. The CDR3 contains 13 residues. The V and J ends lost 3 bases and 7 bases respectively, with 12 bases between them. Authors' methods: Amplification from reference gene primers served as the basis for estimated nucleated cell counts. Generated by immunoSEQ multiplex PCR, the TCRdb table keeps only in-frame clones and is missing some. That table supplies the V and J calls and clone size; D and trimming were determined from the DNA. The sample contains 200,000 to 250,000 clones, about 80% of which appear only once.

The sequenced material came from PBMCs or T cells enriched from blood (not recorded which). The chain is built from TRBV7-8 and TRBJ1-1, with D tentatively TRBD1 (6 bases). The receptor's source is a woman aged 40-49 years with acute COVID-19. The CDR3 loop reads CASSLQGISEAFF. The CDR3 coding sequence is TGTGCCAGCAGCTTGCAGGGGATCAGTGAAGCTTTCTTT.